Below are 5 T cell receptor beta chains sequenced from a single sample in a study of CD8+ T cells in alopecia areata. RNA was extracted and reverse transcribed into cDNA as the sequencing template. Clones were read by immunoSEQ multiplex PCR, and TCRdb kept only the in-frame ones, dropping some. The sample has 100,000 or so clones, just under 60% seen once. Treatment denoted: oral pan-JAK inhibitor, 5-10 mg twice daily. Sequences were derived from CD8+ T cells sorted from blood, sampled at week 56, from a patient treated with tofacitinib. These receptors all stem from a human donor with alopecia areata.

This clone has a handful of counts. The chain combines TRBV27 with TRBJ2-7; D perhaps matches TRBD1 (6 bases). This CDR3 has 16 residues. Trimming shortened V by 3 bases and J by 2 bases, and 17 bases separated the two germline ends. CDR1 and CDR2 (germline): MNHEY, SMNVEV (reference sequence). The chain's CDR3 is CASSLRGTATTYEQYF. CDR3 sequence (DNA): TGTGCCAGCAGTTTGAGGGGGACGGCTACAACCTACGAGCAGTACTTC.

The genes are TRBV29-1 and TRBJ1-2; 7 bases agree with TRBD1. CDR3 length equals 15 residues. V was pared by 0 bases and J by 2 bases, with 6 bases of the junction left unmatched. Per germline, CDR1 SQVTM and CDR2 ANQGSEA. CDR3 loop: CSVEEAQGVNYGYTF. The CDR3 DNA reads as TGCAGCGTTGAAGAGGCGCAGGGGGTCAACTATGGCTACACCTTC.

The gene calls are TRBV30 and TRBJ2-3; 9 bases map to TRBD2. CDR3 length: 15 residues. The V gene end was trimmed by 4 bases and the J gene end by 5 bases; junction bases not matched to a gene: 10. CDR1 and CDR2 (germline): GTSNPN, SVGIG (reference sequence). The CDR3 DNA is TGTGCCTGGACCGCGGGAGGGGGGCCCCTAGATACGCAGTATTTT. This translates into CAWTAGGGPLDTQYF.

V usage is TRBV7-8 and J usage is TRBJ2-3, with D possibly TRBD1 on 5 matching bases. This CDR3 comprises 15 residues. The V gene lost 6 bases and the J gene lost 1 base, with 14 bases spanning the gap. Germline V CDR1 and CDR2: SGHVS, FQNEAQ. CDR3 in amino acids: CASRTQNRRTDTQYF. The CDR3 DNA follows: TGTGCCAGCAGGACCCAAAACAGGCGCACAGATACGCAGTATTTT.

The V call is TRBV27, the J call TRBJ1-2; possibly TRBD1 for D (5 bases). V shed 6 bases and J shed 6 bases, with 17 bases lying between them. CDR1 and CDR2 from the germline V gene are MNHEY and SMNVEV (reference sequence). CDR3 length: 14 amino acids. CDR3 DNA: TGTGCCAGCAGAGTCCCCCGGGACGGTCATGGCTACACCTTC. It codes for CASRVPRDGHGYTF.